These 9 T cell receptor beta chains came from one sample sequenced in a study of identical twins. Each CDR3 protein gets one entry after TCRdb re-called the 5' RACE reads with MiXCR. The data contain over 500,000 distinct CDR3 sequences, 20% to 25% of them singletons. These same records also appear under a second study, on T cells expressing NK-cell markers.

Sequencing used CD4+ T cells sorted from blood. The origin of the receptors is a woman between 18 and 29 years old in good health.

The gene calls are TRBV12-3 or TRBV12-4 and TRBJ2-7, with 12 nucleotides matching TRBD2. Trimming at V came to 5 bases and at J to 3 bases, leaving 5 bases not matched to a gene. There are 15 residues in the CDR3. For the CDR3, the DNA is TGTGCCAGCAGTCCGCGGACTAGCGGGGTCTACGAGCAGTACTTC. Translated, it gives CASSPRTSGVYEQYF.

The CDR3 DNA reads as TGCAGTGCTGTACTTCTAGCGGGGGAAGAGACCCAGTACTTC. It encodes CSAVLLAGEETQYF. V is TRBV20-1 and J is TRBJ2-5; the match to TRBD2 covers 10 bases. J gave up 3 bases and V 5 bases, and 6 bases lay outside the gene matches. The germline V gene has CDR1 DFQATT and CDR2 SNEGSKA (reference sequence). The CDR3 consists of 14 residues.

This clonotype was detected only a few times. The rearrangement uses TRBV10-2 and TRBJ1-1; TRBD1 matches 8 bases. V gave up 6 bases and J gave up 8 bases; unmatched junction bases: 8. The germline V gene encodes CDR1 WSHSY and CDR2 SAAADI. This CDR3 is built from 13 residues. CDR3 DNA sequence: TGCGCCAGCAGAGAGACAGGGGATTGGGAAGCTTTCTTT. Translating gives CASRETGDWEAFF.

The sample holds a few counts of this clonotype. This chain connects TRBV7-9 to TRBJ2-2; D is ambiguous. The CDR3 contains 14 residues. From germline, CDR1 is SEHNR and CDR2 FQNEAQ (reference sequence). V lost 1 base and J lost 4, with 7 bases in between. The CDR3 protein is CASSLGRFTGELFF. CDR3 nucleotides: TGTGCCAGCAGCTTAGGGCGGTTCACCGGGGAGCTGTTTTTT.

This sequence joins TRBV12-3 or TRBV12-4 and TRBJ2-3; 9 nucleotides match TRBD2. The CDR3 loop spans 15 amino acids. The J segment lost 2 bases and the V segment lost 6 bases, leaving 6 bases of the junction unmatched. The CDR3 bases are TGTGCCAGCAGGTTACTAGCGGGTGTCACAGATACGCAGTATTTT. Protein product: CASRLLAGVTDTQYF.

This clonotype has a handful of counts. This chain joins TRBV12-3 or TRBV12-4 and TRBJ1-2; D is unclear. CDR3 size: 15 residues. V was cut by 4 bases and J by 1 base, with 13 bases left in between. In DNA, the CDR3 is TGTGCCAGCAGTTCCTCGGGTAGCCGTAACTATGGCTACACCTTC. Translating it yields CASSSSGSRNYGYTF.

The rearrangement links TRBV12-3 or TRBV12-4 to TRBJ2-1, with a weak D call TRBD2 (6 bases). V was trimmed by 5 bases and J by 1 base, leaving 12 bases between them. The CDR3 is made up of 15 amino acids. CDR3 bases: TGTGCCAGCAGTCGACGGGGGTTTTCCTACAATGAGCAGTTCTTC. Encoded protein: CASSRRGFSYNEQFF.

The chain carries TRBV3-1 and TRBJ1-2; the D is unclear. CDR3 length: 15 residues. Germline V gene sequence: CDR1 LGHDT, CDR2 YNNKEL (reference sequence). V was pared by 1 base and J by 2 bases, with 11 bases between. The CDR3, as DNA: TGTGCCAGCAGCCAAGGATGGGCAGAAAACTATGGCTACACCTTC. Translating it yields CASSQGWAENYGYTF.

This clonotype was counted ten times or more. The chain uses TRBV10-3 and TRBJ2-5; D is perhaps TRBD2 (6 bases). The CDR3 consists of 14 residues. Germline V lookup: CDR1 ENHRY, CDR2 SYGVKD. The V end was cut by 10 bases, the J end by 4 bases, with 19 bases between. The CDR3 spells CATQAGTIGETQYF. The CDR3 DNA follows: TGTGCCACCCAAGCGGGTACTATCGGAGAGACCCAGTACTTC.